This TCR beta chain stems from a study of beta chain features in type 1 diabetes. General study results and limits: When VDJ junctions were examined, type 1 diabetes patients showed fewer insertions and more deletions. Moderate but significant shortening of TCRB CDR3s was recorded in all four CD4+ subsets from Type 1 diabetes patients. An over-representation of cells with high TCR expression could result from cDNA sequencing.

In all sorted populations, purity surpassed 95%. The CDR3 runs 15 residues. Germline V lookup: CDR1 SQVTM, CDR2 ANQGSEA. V was pared by 7 bases and J by 3 bases, with 19 bases between. The entirety of the isolated RNA underwent reverse transcription, so expressed TCRB transcripts were sequenced. Only in-frame clones appear in the TCRdb table, and some are missing; sequencing was by immunoSEQ multiplex PCR. Of about 110,000 clones in the sample, under 40% were seen once. Concerning this clone: What it binds is not known.

The sequenced sample consisted of stem cell memory CD4+ T cells from blood. The genes are TRBV29-1 and TRBJ1-3, with TRBD1 as a possible D gene (5 bases). The source is a woman aged 18-29 years in good health. The CDR3 sequence is CSARDRNGIGNTIYF. CDR3 sequence (DNA): TGCAGCGCGCGGGACCGGAACGGTATTGGAAACACCATATATTTT.